Shown below are 23 T cell receptor beta chains from a single sample sequenced in a study of blood T cell repertoires in COVID-19. The data were produced by immunoSEQ multiplex PCR, yet TCRdb's version contains in-frame clones alone and is incomplete. The profile shows about 230,000 clones, approximately 82% of them singletons. Material for sequencing was peripheral blood. The receptors come from a woman between 65 and 79 years old with active or convalescent COVID-19.

The rearrangement links TRBV7-9 to TRBJ2-3; 9 positions agree with TRBD1. After removal of 4 bases from V and 3 bases from J, the junction contained 8 bases not matched to a gene. This CDR3 has 16 residues. Germline V gene lookup returns CDR1 SEHNR and CDR2 FQNEAQ (reference sequence). CDR3 sequence: CASSSTGQGLTDTQYF. The CDR3 nucleotides read TGTGCCAGCAGCTCTACGGGACAGGGCTTAACAGATACGCAGTATTTT.

This sequence joins TRBV19 and TRBJ1-1, with TRBD1 identical over 12 bases. This CDR3 is 14 amino acids long. The J segment lost 11 bases and the V segment lost 7 bases, leaving 11 bases of the junction unmatched. CDR1 and CDR2 (germline): LNHDA, SQIVND (reference sequence). CDR3 sequence: CASTTGTGGLFAFF. CDR3 in DNA: TGTGCCAGTACTACCGGGACAGGGGGCTTGTTTGCTTTCTTT.

As regards this clone: Other nucleotide sequences from this sample produce the same CDR3. The gene calls are TRBV5-1 and TRBJ2-5; possible D gene TRBD1, 5 bases. Looked up from germline, CDR1 is SGHRS and CDR2 is YFSETQ. Trimming took 0 bases from V and 3 from J, leaving 9 bases between them. This CDR3 is built from 14 residues. The CDR3 DNA reads TGCGCCAGCAGCTTGGGGCAGGGAAAAGAGACCCAGTACTTC. It encodes CASSLGQGKETQYF.

The chain joins TRBV7-9 to TRBJ2-1; the D gene is possibly TRBD1 (8 bases). Germline CDR1 is SEHNR and CDR2 is FQNEAQ (reference sequence). The ends were cut back, 5 bases at V and 6 bases at J, with 23 bases in the middle. CDR3 length equals 17 residues. The CDR3 here is CASSTGQGGGYGNEQFF. The CDR3 region has the DNA TGTGCCAGCAGCACCGGACAGGGCGGGGGTTACGGCAATGAGCAGTTCTTC.

DNA for the CDR3: TGTGCCAGCTCACCACTCGCGAGTTTGGACACTGAAGCTTTCTTT. Its translation: CASSPLASLDTEAFF. The V call is TRBV18, the J call TRBJ1-1, with D hard to call. The CDR3 loop spans 15 amino acids. Germline lookup yields CDR1 KGHSH and CDR2 LQKENI. With 1 base removed from V and 3 bases from J, the gap between germline ends came to 12 bases.

CDR3 amino acids: CASSGQETQYF. CDR3 DNA: TGCGCCAGCAGCGGTCAAGAGACCCAGTACTTC. The V and J genes are TRBV10-1 and TRBJ2-5; D is ambiguous. The CDR3 extends over 11 amino acids. Between the trimmed V and J ends, which lost 6 bases and 2 bases, there was a span of 4 bases. Germline CDR1 WNHNN, CDR2 SYGVQD (reference sequence).

The chain has TRBV6-5 and TRBJ1-2, with D perhaps matching TRBD1 (6 bases). Trimming removed 5 bases from V and 8 bases from J, with 21 bases in between. This CDR3 spans 15 amino acids. The germline V gene has CDR1 MNHEY and CDR2 SVGAGI. CDR3 sequence reads: CASSPTHPGVSGYTF. DNA for the CDR3: TGTGCCAGCAGTCCCACCCATCCAGGGGTATCCGGCTACACCTTC.

This chain links TRBV28 with TRBJ2-1, with 9 bases that match TRBD2. The V and J ends lost 6 bases and 3 bases, in that order; junction bases with no gene match: 9. CDR1 is MDHEN and CDR2 is SYDVKM in the germline V gene. The CDR3 spans 16 residues. CDR3 nucleotides: TGTGCCAGCAGACGCGGCGGGAGGGCCTACTACAATGAGCAGTTCTTC. It yields the protein CASRRGGRAYYNEQFF.

The rearrangement uses TRBV28 and TRBJ1-2; TRBD1 is a possible D gene (5 bases). Trimming shortened V by 10 bases and J by 9 bases, and 18 bases separated the two germline ends. Germline V gives CDR1 MDHEN, CDR2 SYDVKM. The CDR3 sequence is 12 residues long. The DNA of the CDR3 is TGTGCCATTTTCGGGGGAACGGGGAGCTACACCTTC. The encoded protein is CAIFGGTGSYTF.

The CDR3 nucleotides read TGTGCCAGCCTCCAGGGACAGTACAATGAGCAGTTCTTC. Amino acid sequence: CASLQGQYNEQFF. This chain connects TRBV6-5 to TRBJ2-1; 7 bases line up with TRBD1. The J segment lost 4 bases and the V segment lost 8 bases, leaving 5 bases of the junction unmatched. The CDR3 contains 13 residues. Germline V gene data show CDR1 as MNHEY and CDR2 as SVGAGI.

The chain employs TRBV7-3 and TRBJ2-1, with 9 bases aligning to TRBD2. Per the germline V gene, CDR1 is SGHTA and CDR2 is FQGTGA. Trimming removed 5 bases from V and 2 bases from J; junction bases left unmatched: 4. The CDR3 contains 15 residues. The chain's CDR3 is CASSPRGGAYNEQFF. CDR3 nucleotide sequence: TGTGCCAGCAGCCCCCGCGGGGGGGCCTACAATGAGCAGTTCTTC.

The chain employs TRBV29-1 and TRBJ2-7; 8 bases line up with TRBD2. Trimming at V came to 1 base and at J to 4 bases, leaving 9 bases not matched to a gene. CDR3 length equals 15 residues. From germline, CDR1 is SQVTM and CDR2 ANQGSEA. The CDR3 region is CSVEGTAGDPYEQYF. The CDR3 nucleotides read TGCAGCGTTGAAGGCACAGCGGGAGACCCTTACGAGCAGTACTTC.

The V and J genes are TRBV5-1 and TRBJ2-7; 8 bases line up with TRBD1. The CDR3 is made up of 15 amino acids. From germline, CDR1 is SGHRS and CDR2 YFSETQ. The V gene end was trimmed by 6 bases and the J gene end by 5 bases; junction bases not matched to a gene: 13. Written as DNA, the CDR3 is TGCGCCAGCACCTACTCCGGGACAGGTCAACACGAGCAGTACTTC. It translates to CASTYSGTGQHEQYF.

The J gene is TRBJ2-2, the V gene TRBV10-3; 11 nucleotides agree with TRBD2. Germline-derived CDR1 and CDR2 are ENHRY and SYGVKD. V was pared by 10 bases and J by 6 bases, with 4 bases of the junction left unmatched. The CDR3 has 13 residues. The CDR3 is CATGLAGPGELFF. The CDR3 DNA is TGTGCCACCGGACTAGCGGGCCCCGGGGAGCTGTTTTTT.

The chain combines TRBV24-1 with TRBJ2-3; the match to TRBD2 covers 8 bases. Looked up from germline, CDR1 is KGHDR and CDR2 is SFDVKD. J gave up 4 bases and V 6 bases, and 5 bases lay outside the gene matches. The CDR3 has 14 residues. The DNA of the CDR3 is TGTGCCACCAGTTCCGGGAGGGCCGCAGATACGCAGTATTTT. Its translation: CATSSGRAADTQYF.

The chain combines TRBV5-4 with TRBJ2-1; 8 bases match TRBD2. The CDR3 contains 15 residues. Germline assignment: CDR1 SGHNT and CDR2 YYREEE (reference sequence). After removal of 1 base from V and 4 bases from J, the junction contained 4 bases not matched to a gene. The CDR3 DNA is TGTGCCAGCAGCTTGACTAGCGGAACTTACAATGAGCAGTTCTTC. Translation: CASSLTSGTYNEQFF.

The CDR3 loop is CASTPYRGSQPQHF. CDR3 in DNA: TGTGCCAGCACTCCGTACAGGGGCAGCCAGCCCCAGCATTTT. The V and J genes are TRBV27 and TRBJ1-5; 7 nucleotides line up with TRBD1. The CDR3 covers 14 residues. Germline V CDR1 and CDR2: MNHEY, SMNVEV (reference sequence). V lost 7 bases, J lost 7 bases, and 10 bases stayed unmatched.

The rearrangement joins TRBV5-1 to TRBJ2-5; 7 bases fit TRBD2. Trimming removed 0 bases from V and 7 bases from J; junction bases left unmatched: 9. The germline V gene encodes CDR1 SGHRS and CDR2 YFSETQ. This CDR3 has 15 residues. The CDR3 sequence: CASSLGSSGGGTQYF. Written as DNA, the CDR3 is TGCGCCAGCAGCTTGGGTTCTAGCGGAGGCGGGACCCAGTACTTC.

This clone was recorded a few times. This chain uses TRBV29-1 with TRBJ1-1; D might be TRBD1 (6 bases). The CDR3 extends over 13 amino acids. V lost 4 bases and J lost 0, with 9 bases in between. Germline lookup yields CDR1 SQVTM and CDR2 ANQGSEA. The DNA of the CDR3 is TGCAGCGTTGGGGGGGGCATGAACACTGAAGCTTTCTTT. The encoded protein is CSVGGGMNTEAFF.

The rearrangement joins TRBV7-9 to TRBJ1-4; D call uncertain. The V end was cut by 3 bases, the J end by 7 bases, with 12 bases between. The CDR3 totals 14 residues. Germline assignment: CDR1 SEHNR and CDR2 FQNEAQ (reference sequence). CDR3 DNA sequence: TGTGCCAGCAGCTTTAACGCGTTTTCTGAAAAACTGTTTTTT. It encodes CASSFNAFSEKLFF.

The rearrangement uses TRBV6-5 and TRBJ2-7; possibly TRBD2 for D (6 bases). CDR3 length: 12 amino acids. CDR1 is MNHEY and CDR2 is SVGAGI in the germline V gene. CDR3 protein: CATRDQSYEQYF. CDR3 coding DNA: TGTGCTACGCGGGACCAATCCTACGAGCAGTACTTC.

In the case of this clone: This likely stems from a read error, as it lies one base from a far larger clone. Here the CDR3 DNA reads TGTGCCAGCAGCTTCCAGGGGGAAAAACTGTTTTTT. Translation: CASSFQGEKLFF. The J gene is TRBJ1-4, the V gene TRBV5-8; D may be TRBD1 (6 bases). Germline CDR1 SGHTS, CDR2 YDEGEE. CDR3 length equals 12 residues. The V end lost 2 bases, the J end lost 8 bases, and 7 bases lay between the germline ends.

This chain connects TRBV7-9 to TRBJ2-7; weak D call: TRBD2 (6 bases). The length of the CDR3 is 15 residues. Germline CDR1 and CDR2: SEHNR and FQNEAQ (reference sequence). V shed 3 bases and J shed 5 bases, with 17 bases lying between them. CDR3 in amino acids: CASSLFGWEDDEQYF. CDR3 nucleotides: TGTGCCAGCAGCTTGTTTGGTTGGGAGGATGACGAGCAGTACTTC.